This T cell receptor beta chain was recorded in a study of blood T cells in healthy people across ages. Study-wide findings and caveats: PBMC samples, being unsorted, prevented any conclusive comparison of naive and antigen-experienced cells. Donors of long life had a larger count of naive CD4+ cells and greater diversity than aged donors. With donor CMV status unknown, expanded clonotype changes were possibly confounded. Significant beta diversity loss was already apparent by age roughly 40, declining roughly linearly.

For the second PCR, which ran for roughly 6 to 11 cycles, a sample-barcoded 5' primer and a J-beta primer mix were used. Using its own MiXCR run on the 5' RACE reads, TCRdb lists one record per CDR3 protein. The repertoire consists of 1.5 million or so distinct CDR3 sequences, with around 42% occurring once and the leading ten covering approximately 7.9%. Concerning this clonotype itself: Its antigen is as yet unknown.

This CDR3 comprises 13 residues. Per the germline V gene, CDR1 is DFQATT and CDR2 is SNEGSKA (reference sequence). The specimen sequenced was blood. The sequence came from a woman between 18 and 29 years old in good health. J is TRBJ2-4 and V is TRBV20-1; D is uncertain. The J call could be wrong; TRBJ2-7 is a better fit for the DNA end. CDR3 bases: TGCAGTGCTAGAGGTTTCTCAGGCTACGAGCAGTACTTC. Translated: CSARGFSGYEQYF.